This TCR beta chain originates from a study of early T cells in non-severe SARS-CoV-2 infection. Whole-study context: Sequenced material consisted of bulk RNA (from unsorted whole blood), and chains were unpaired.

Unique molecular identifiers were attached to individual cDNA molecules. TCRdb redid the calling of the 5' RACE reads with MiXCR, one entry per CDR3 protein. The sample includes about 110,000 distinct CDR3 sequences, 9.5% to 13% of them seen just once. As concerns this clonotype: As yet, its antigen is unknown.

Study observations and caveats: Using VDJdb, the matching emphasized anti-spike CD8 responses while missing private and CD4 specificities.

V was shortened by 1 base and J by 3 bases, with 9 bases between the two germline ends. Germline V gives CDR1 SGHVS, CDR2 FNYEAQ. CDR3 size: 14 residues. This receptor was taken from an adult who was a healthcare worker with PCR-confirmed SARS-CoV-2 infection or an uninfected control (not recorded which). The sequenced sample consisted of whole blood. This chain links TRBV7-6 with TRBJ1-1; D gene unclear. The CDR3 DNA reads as TGTGCCAGCAGCTTAGGGTTGGGGTACACTGAAGCTTTCTTT. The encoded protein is CASSLGLGYTEAFF.